The 22 T cell receptor beta chains below all came from one sample that was sequenced in a study of radiation and T cells in renal cell carcinoma. The assay was immunoSEQ multiplex PCR, and TCRdb's table has in-frame clones only and misses some. This table holds 70,000 to 100,000 clones, 82% found once. Regarding time point: baseline pretreatment blood. Treatment noted: 15 Gy SBRT to primary tumor, nephrectomy 4 weeks later. The sample was blood, taken from a patient whose treatment included radiotherapy and nephrectomy. The source is a man in his fifties or sixties with renal cell carcinoma.

The chain couples TRBV6-6 to TRBJ2-7; TRBD2 might be the D (7 bases). CDR1 MNHNY and CDR2 SVGAGI come from the germline V gene (reference sequence). V lost 8 bases and J lost 3, with 17 bases in between. The CDR3 contains 14 residues. The CDR3 region is CASGGAGVGYEQYF. The CDR3 bases are TGTGCCAGCGGGGGGGCGGGAGTAGGCTACGAGCAGTACTTC.

V and J are TRBV5-1 and TRBJ2-7; D remains ambiguous. The germline V gene encodes CDR1 SGHRS and CDR2 YFSETQ. This CDR3 has 20 residues. Trimming pared 0 bases from V and 3 bases from J, leaving 28 bases between. Here the CDR3 DNA reads TGCGCCAGCAGCTTGGATCTTGTGGGTTTTAGCCAAAAGGACCTCTACGAGCAGTACTTC. Amino acid sequence: CASSLDLVGFSQKDLYEQYF.

CDR3 DNA sequence: TGTGCCAGCAGCTTAGTTGGGGGAGGGAGAGATACGCAGTATTTT. This gives the protein CASSLVGGGRDTQYF. The V call is TRBV7-9, the J call TRBJ2-3; TRBD2 aligns across 7 bases. The CDR3 loop spans 15 amino acids. With V trimmed by 1 base and J by 5 bases, 6 bases remained unmatched. Germline loops: CDR1 SEHNR, CDR2 FQNEAQ (reference sequence).

The chain employs TRBV5-8 and TRBJ1-1; D remains unclear. The CDR3 runs 11 residues. Trimming pared 1 base from V and 11 bases from J, leaving 9 bases between. Germline V gene sequence: CDR1 SGHTS, CDR2 YDEGEE. The CDR3: CASSLWADAFF. The CDR3 region has the DNA TGTGCCAGCAGCTTGTGGGCCGATGCTTTCTTT.

V usage is TRBV5-4 and J usage is TRBJ2-1; D not resolved. The V end was cut by 1 base, the J end by 9 bases, with 5 bases between. This CDR3 has 11 amino acids. CDR1 is SGHNT and CDR2 is YYREEE in the germline V gene (reference sequence). Written as DNA, the CDR3 is TGTGCCAGCAGCTTGACGGCTGAGCAGTTCTTC. Translated, it gives CASSLTAEQFF.

V is TRBV6-5 and J is TRBJ1-1, with a possible D match to TRBD1 (5 bases). CDR1 is MNHEY and CDR2 is SVGAGI in the germline V gene. The CDR3 spans 13 residues. Deletions cut 5 bases from V and 7 bases from J, with 14 bases between. As DNA, the CDR3 is TGTGCCAGCAGTACCGGGACCGACTATGAAGCTTTCTTT. This codes for CASSTGTDYEAFF.

The chain has TRBV23-1 and TRBJ2-7; tentatively, D is TRBD2 (7 bases). TRBV23-1 is given ORF status, its function remaining uncertain. With 0 bases removed from V and 2 bases from J, the gap between germline ends came to 11 bases. There are 15 residues in the CDR3. CDR3 DNA: TGCGCCAGCAGTCAATCGAAGGGGGGGACCTACGAGCAGTACTTC. Translated, it gives CASSQSKGGTYEQYF.

The chain joins TRBV19 to TRBJ2-5; 9 bases are a match to TRBD1. V shed 1 base and J 3 bases; nucleotides not matched to a gene: 3. The CDR3 is made up of 15 amino acids. CDR1 and CDR2 (germline): LNHDA, SQIVND (reference sequence). This chain's CDR3 is CASSIGRDREETQYF. The DNA for the CDR3 is TGTGCCAGTAGTATAGGACGGGACAGGGAAGAGACCCAGTACTTC.

In this sample, this clone turned up many times. The chain has TRBV7-2 and TRBJ2-3; 7 bases line up with TRBD2. CDR3 length: 17 amino acids. J gave up 2 bases and V 1 base, and 9 bases lay outside the gene matches. The germline gives CDR1 SGHTA, CDR2 FQGNSA. The CDR3 here is CASSLVDGRPYTDTQYF. The CDR3 nucleotides are TGTGCCAGCAGCTTAGTAGACGGGAGGCCTTACACAGATACGCAGTATTTT.

V gene TRBV5-1 combines with J gene TRBJ2-2; TRBD2 matches at 7 bases. CDR1 is SGHRS and CDR2 is YFSETQ in the germline V gene. After removal of 0 bases from V and 6 bases from J, the junction contained 14 bases not matched to a gene. This CDR3 has 18 amino acids. The CDR3 coding sequence is TGCGCCAGCAGCTTGGTGCCTCCGGGGGGTGTCGGATCCGGGGAGCTGTTTTTT. Translation gives CASSLVPPGGVGSGELFF.

V and J are TRBV10-3 and TRBJ1-1, with D possibly being TRBD1 (6 bases). V was shortened by 4 bases and J by 5 bases, with 11 bases between the two germline ends. Germline CDR1 reads ENHRY; CDR2 reads SYGVKD. The CDR3 has 13 residues. This CDR3 reads CAISGQGLTEAFF. The CDR3 DNA reads TGTGCCATCAGTGGGCAGGGGTTAACTGAAGCTTTCTTT.

V and J are TRBV5-1 and TRBJ1-3, with D maybe TRBD1 (5 bases). Per germline, CDR1 SGHRS and CDR2 YFSETQ. With 2 bases removed from V and 2 bases from J, the gap between germline ends came to 20 bases. This CDR3 comprises 18 residues. The CDR3 nucleotides read TGCGCCAGCAGCTTAGGTTCTAGCGACAGTTCAACTGGAAACACCATATATTTT. Translation gives CASSLGSSDSSTGNTIYF.

This chain connects TRBV5-1 to TRBJ2-2, with D perhaps matching TRBD1 or TRBD2 (5 bases each). Germline V gives CDR1 SGHRS, CDR2 YFSETQ. Between the trimmed V and J ends, which lost 1 base and 3 bases, there was a span of 13 bases. The CDR3 totals 16 residues. The CDR3 protein is CASSLIRDGDTGELFF. The CDR3 nucleotides are TGCGCCAGCAGCTTGATCCGGGACGGGGACACCGGGGAGCTGTTTTTT. The complete variable domain, with remaining parts taken from reference TRBV5-1 and TRBJ2-2, reads KAGVTQTPRYLIKTRGQQVTLSCSPISGHRSVSWYQQTPGQGLQFLFEYFSETQRNKGNFPGRFSGRQFSNSRSEMNVSTLELGDSALYLCASSLIRDGDTGELFFGEGSRLTVL.

Here the CDR3 reads CASSLWVRMNTEAFF. Here the CDR3 DNA reads TGTGCCAGCAGCTTATGGGTCCGGATGAACACTGAAGCTTTCTTT. The V call is TRBV5-6, the J call TRBJ1-1; D remains ambiguous. Germline V gives CDR1 SGHDT, CDR2 YYEEEE. This CDR3 spans 15 amino acids. The V end lost 2 bases, the J end lost 0 bases, and 11 bases lay between the germline ends.

V gene TRBV28 combines with J gene TRBJ2-2, with D tentatively TRBD1 or TRBD2 (5 bases each). Germline assignment: CDR1 MDHEN and CDR2 SYDVKM. The CDR3 contains 14 residues. The V end lost 11 bases, the J end lost 3 bases, and 16 bases lay between the germline ends. The chain's CDR3 is CASRGFGDTGELFF. The CDR3 bases are TGTGCCTCCCGGGGCTTTGGGGACACCGGGGAGCTGTTTTTT.

V and J are TRBV28 and TRBJ2-5; 11 bases agree with TRBD1. CDR1 MDHEN and CDR2 SYDVKM come from the germline V gene. V shed 5 bases and J 3 bases; nucleotides not matched to a gene: 8. This CDR3 is built from 16 residues. CDR3 DNA sequence: TGTGCCAGCAGTAGGGGACAGGGGGTTGCCAAAGAGACCCAGTACTTC. Its protein is CASSRGQGVAKETQYF.

The chain is built from TRBV30 and TRBJ1-1, with no clear D. CDR1 is GTSNPN and CDR2 is SVGIG in the germline V gene (reference sequence). Between the trimmed V and J ends, which lost 5 bases and 1 base, there was a span of 11 bases. The CDR3 consists of 13 residues. CDR3 residues: CAWVRAGNTEAFF. Here the CDR3 DNA reads TGTGCCTGGGTGAGGGCAGGGAACACTGAAGCTTTCTTT. Full variable domain (outside the CDR3, taken from reference TRBV30 and TRBJ1-1): SQTIHQWPATLVQPVGSPLSLECTVEGTSNPNLYWYRQAAGRGLQLLFYSVGIGQISSEVPQNLSASRPQDRQFILSSKKLLLSDSGFYLCAWVRAGNTEAFFGQGTRLTVV.

The V call is TRBV16, the J call TRBJ2-5; D not certain. This CDR3 has 14 residues. CDR1 KGHSY and CDR2 FQNENV come from the germline V gene. The ends were cut back, 0 bases at V and 5 bases at J, with 10 bases in the middle. The CDR3 nucleotides are TGTGCCAGCAGCCAATCAGCAGTTTTTGAGACCCAGTACTTC. Translating gives CASSQSAVFETQYF.

The chain combines TRBV6-1 with TRBJ2-7; possibly TRBD2 for D (5 bases). Per the germline V gene, CDR1 is MNHNS and CDR2 is SASEGT. V lost 7 bases to trimming and J lost 2 bases, with 9 bases between them. The CDR3 length is 12 residues. This CDR3 reads CASTSGPYEQYF. CDR3 nucleotide sequence: TGTGCCAGCACCAGCGGTCCCTACGAGCAGTACTTC.

The chain is built from TRBV28 and TRBJ2-7; 7 bases are shared with TRBD1. Germline V gene lookup returns CDR1 MDHEN and CDR2 SYDVKM. Trimming removed 5 bases from V and 3 bases from J; junction bases left unmatched: 4. The CDR3 contains 13 residues. The CDR3 here is CASSQQGSYEQYF. CDR3 in DNA: TGTGCCAGCAGTCAACAGGGGAGCTACGAGCAGTACTTC. The variable domain in full, with the rest retrieved from reference TRBV28 and TRBJ2-7, is DVKVTQSSRYLVKRTGEKVFLECVQDMDHENMFWYRQDPGLGLRLIYFSYDVKMKEKGDIPEGYSVSREKKERFSLILESASTNQTSMYLCASSQQGSYEQYFGPGTRLTVT.

This sequence joins TRBV5-5 and TRBJ2-7; 10 bases map to TRBD2. The CDR3 loop spans 16 amino acids. V was clipped by 4 bases and J by 4 bases; unmatched bases: 11. Germline V gives CDR1 SGHKS, CDR2 YYEKEE (reference sequence). The CDR3 reads CASSRSAGGPRYEQYF. The CDR3 nucleotides read TGTGCCAGCAGCCGCTCAGCGGGAGGGCCTCGGTACGAGCAGTACTTC. The full variable domain, in which reference TRBV5-5 and TRBJ2-7 provide the parts outside the CDR3, is DAGVTQSPTHLIKTRGQQVTLRCSPISGHKSVSWYQQVLGQGPQFIFQYYEKEERGRGNFPDRFSARQFPNYSSELNVNALLLGDSALYLCASSRSAGGPRYEQYFGPGTRLTVT.

The rearrangement uses TRBV27 and TRBJ1-5, with TRBD1 as a possible D gene (5 bases). Trimming shortened V by 7 bases and J by 4 bases, and 14 bases separated the two germline ends. This CDR3 comprises 14 residues. The germline V gene has CDR1 MNHEY and CDR2 SMNVEV (reference sequence). CDR3 loop: CASKGQGGNQPQHF. The DNA of the CDR3 is TGTGCCAGCAAGGGCCAGGGTGGTAATCAGCCCCAGCATTTT.